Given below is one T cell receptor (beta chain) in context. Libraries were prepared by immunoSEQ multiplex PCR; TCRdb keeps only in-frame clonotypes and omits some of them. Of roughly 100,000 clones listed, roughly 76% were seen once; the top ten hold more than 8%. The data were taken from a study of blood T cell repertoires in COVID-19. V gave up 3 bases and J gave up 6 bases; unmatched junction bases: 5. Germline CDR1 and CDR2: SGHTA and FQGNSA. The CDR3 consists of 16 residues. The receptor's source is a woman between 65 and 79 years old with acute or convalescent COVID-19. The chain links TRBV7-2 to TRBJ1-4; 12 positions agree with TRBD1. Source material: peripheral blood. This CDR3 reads CASSLGDRGRHEKLFF. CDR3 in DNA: TGTGCCAGCAGCTTGGGGGACAGGGGGCGGCATGAAAAACTGTTTTTT.